These T cell receptor beta chains were read from a single sample in a study of cytomegalovirus exposure and HLA in healthy donors. TCRdb's copy holds only in-frame clones and misses some; the assay was immunoSEQ multiplex PCR. In the table there are more than 150,000 clones, 83% of which are singletons. Material: PBMCs. Receptor source: a man aged 45-60 years in good health and CMV-seronegative. Both conserved end residues are trimmed from each CDR3. D genes are given only for firm matches. Expanded clones get a size class; other rows say once, few or many, or leave the size out.

-,TRBJ2-7,TRBV6-5,TRBD2,ASSLLAGNSYEQY
-,TRBJ2-7,TRBV6-5,TRBD2,ASRSLWREKTEQY
-,TRBJ2-3,TRBV9,-,ASSVTSSDTQY
-,TRBJ2-3,TRBV5-1,TRBD2,ASGRGASGRIPDTQY
-,TRBJ1-5,TRBV29-1,-,SVGEVDNQPQH
-,TRBJ1-1,TRBV2,-,ASRNSPEAF
-,TRBJ2-2,TRBV30,-,AWSLLENTGELF
-,TRBJ1-5,TRBV18,-,ASSQGPGGGRPQH
-,TRBJ2-5,TRBV5-1,TRBD1,ASSPGTEETQY
few,TRBJ1-1,TRBV5-1,-,ASSLRQVNTEAF
-,TRBJ2-3,TRBV23-1,-,ASSPPPQARTDTQY
-,TRBJ2-6,TRBV4-2,TRBD2,ASSQPLGRGGSGANVLT
few,TRBJ1-6,TRBV19,-,ASREGLLDSPLH
-,TRBJ1-4,TRBV19,TRBD1,ASTWTGKSEKLF
-,TRBJ1-5,TRBV5-6,TRBD1,ASSLNRAGTGQPQH
-,TRBJ1-3,TRBV28,-,ASSFVGGASGNTTY
-,TRBJ1-4,TRBV11-1,-,ASSAGRRRNEKLF
-,TRBJ2-4,TRBV4-1,TRBD2,ASRGLAGGNDKNIQY
once,TRBJ1-2,TRBV19,TRBD1,ASSIGTGDYGYT
-,TRBJ2-7,TRBV5-8,-,ASSPGQGRTYEQY
-,TRBJ2-3,TRBV4-3,TRBD2,ASSQGAGGSTDTQY
-,TRBJ2-5,TRBV7-9,-,ASSLGASGYQETQY
-,TRBJ2-5,TRBV7-9,-,ASSLGSGSSGGETQY
-,TRBJ1-2,TRBV7-9,-,ASSLGTDFANYGYT
-,TRBJ2-3,TRBV15,-,ATSRLRDTQY
-,TRBJ1-2,TRBV19,-,ASTRGNYGYT
-,TRBJ2-1,TRBV6-1,-,ASSPGFSYNEQF